This T cell receptor (beta chain) was captured in a study of blood T cell repertoires in COVID-19. Some clones are missing from TCRdb's copy, which holds only in-frame ones; the method was immunoSEQ multiplex PCR. The sample carries under 250,000 clones, approximately 88% recorded once. The ends were cut back, 4 bases at V and 2 bases at J, with 9 bases in the middle. This CDR3 is built from 13 residues. Germline V gene data show CDR1 as SGHNT and CDR2 as YYREEE (reference sequence). Comments on this clone: The same CDR3 arises from other DNA sequences in this sample as well.

The receptor was isolated from a woman under 40 who had been exposed to COVID-19. The J gene is TRBJ2-5, the V gene TRBV5-4; maybe TRBD2 (5 bases). Sequencing was performed on PBMCs or T cells enriched from blood (not recorded which). CDR3 coding DNA: TGTGCCAGCAGCCTTCGAGGGCAAGAGACCCAGTACTTC. This sequence encodes CASSLRGQETQYF. The variable domain in full, with the rest retrieved from reference TRBV5-4 and TRBJ2-5, is ETGVTQSPTHLIKTRGQQVTLRCSSQSGHNTVSWYQQALGQGPQFIFQYYREEENGRGNFPPRFSGLQFPNYSSELNVNALELDDSALYLCASSLRGQETQYFGPGTRLLVL.